Listed here are 8 T cell receptor beta chains from one sample, sequenced in a study of blood T cell repertoires in COVID-19. TCRdb keeps only in-frame clones here, not all; method: immunoSEQ multiplex PCR. Here the sample spans around 400,000 clones, 87% being singletons. The material sequenced was peripheral blood. All receptors derive from a woman in her twenties or thirties with COVID-19, enrolled during active disease.

The CDR3 DNA sequence: TGTGCCAGCAGGCGAGTCGAGGATACGCAGTATTTT. It specifies CASRRVEDTQYF. V gene TRBV12-3 or TRBV12-4 combines with J gene TRBJ2-3; no reliable D call. CDR3 length equals 12 residues. V was clipped by 6 bases and J by 6 bases, with 10 bases between them.

This chain's CDR3 is CASSLGQGGGGDEQYF. The CDR3, as DNA: TGTGCCAGCAGTTTAGGACAGGGGGGGGGTGGGGACGAGCAGTACTTC. V usage is TRBV27 and J usage is TRBJ2-7; 10 bases are shared with TRBD1. This CDR3 comprises 16 residues. With V trimmed by 2 bases and J by 5 bases, 9 bases remained unmatched. Germline CDR1 MNHEY, CDR2 SMNVEV (reference sequence).

The V and J genes are TRBV3-1 (or the pseudogene TRBV3-2) and TRBJ2-3; 9 nucleotides align to TRBD2. Trimming took 4 bases from V and 6 from J; bases not matched to a gene: 8. The CDR3 covers 15 residues. In germline, CDR1 is LGHDT, CDR2 YNNKEL (reference sequence). The CDR3 reads CASSPLAGPGDTQYF. The CDR3 nucleotides are TGTGCCAGCAGCCCCCTAGCGGGGCCTGGGGATACGCAGTATTTT.

This clone was seen a single time. The chain has TRBV6-4 and TRBJ1-6; no reliable D call. Per germline, CDR1 MRHNA and CDR2 SNTAGT. The CDR3 runs 14 residues. V was clipped by 5 bases and J by 7 bases, with 12 bases between them. CDR3 sequence: CASSPGGNNSPLHF. The CDR3 bases are TGTGCCAGCAGTCCCGGCGGGAACAATTCACCCCTCCACTTT.

This chain connects TRBV2 to TRBJ2-5; D remains unclear. V was pared by 4 bases and J by 5 bases, with 11 bases between. Germline V CDR1 and CDR2: SNHLY, FYNNEI. This CDR3 contains 13 residues. CDR3 nucleotide sequence: TGTGCCAGCAGTGTGATACGCGGCGAGACCCAGTACTTC. Its translation is CASSVIRGETQYF.

J is TRBJ2-7 and V is TRBV27, with D perhaps matching TRBD2 (6 bases). The CDR3 extends over 16 amino acids. The V and J ends lost 5 bases and 0 bases respectively, with 17 bases between them. Per germline, CDR1 MNHEY and CDR2 SMNVEV (reference sequence). CDR3 nucleotides: TGTGCCAGCAGTCCTTCTAGCGCGAGGGCCTCCTACGAGCAGTACTTC. It encodes CASSPSSARASYEQYF.

The genes are TRBV18 and TRBJ2-7, with 8 bases that match TRBD2. The CDR3 contains 14 residues. The germline gives CDR1 KGHSH, CDR2 LQKENI. V was clipped by 2 bases and J by 2 bases; unmatched bases: 2. The CDR3 DNA is TGTGCCAGCTCACCAACTAGCGGACCCTACGAGCAGTACTTC. Amino acid sequence: CASSPTSGPYEQYF.

There are many counts of this clone. A read error is likely, as this CDR3 ends without the conserved phenylalanine or tryptophan. The limits of the CDR3 on the DNA are not certain, so only TCRdb's listed CDR3 is given. The V gene is TRBV6-1, the J gene TRBJ2-7; the D call of TRBD1 is as the table states it, not checked on the DNA. Counting both end residues, the CDR3 totals 11 amino acids. The germline V gene encodes CDR1 MNHNS and CDR2 SASEGT. The CDR3 reads CASSEMGSSVI.